This T cell receptor beta chain was sequenced for a study of blood T cell repertoires in COVID-19. The wider study: Specimens from acute and convalescent COVID-19 originated in the United States, Italy and Spain. PBMCs, B-cell-depleted T cells, or T cells provided the cDNA or gDNA that made up the material.

The CDR3 has 14 amino acids. Germline CDR1 reads SEHNR; CDR2 reads FQNEAQ (reference sequence). V dropped 5 bases and J dropped 2; count of bases not matched to a gene: 2. Original handling: By means of reference gene primer amplification, nucleated cell counts were estimated. The table came from immunoSEQ multiplex PCR; TCRdb's copy has only in-frame clones and leaves some out. V and J calls plus clone size are reproduced from that table; the DNA served to infer D and trimming. The sample comprises about 55,000 clones, 82% of which are singletons, and around a tenth rests with the top ten. The sequencing sample was made of peripheral blood. This receptor was obtained from a man aged 80 or over with COVID-19, enrolled during active disease. V usage is TRBV7-9 and J usage is TRBJ2-7; 11 bases agree with TRBD1. CDR3 region: CASSRGQGAYEQYF. CDR3 DNA: TGTGCCAGCAGCCGGGGACAGGGGGCCTACGAGCAGTACTTC. The full variable domain, completed using reference TRBV7-9 and TRBJ2-7, is DTGVSQNPRHKITKRGQNVTFRCDPISEHNRLYWYRQTLGQGPEFLTYFQNEAQLEKSRLLSDRFSAERPKGSFSTLEIQRTEQGDSAMYLCASSRGQGAYEQYFGPGTRLTVT.